This T cell receptor (beta chain) is from a study of T cells after yellow fever vaccination (dated by TCRdb to the late 2010s). With regard to the full study: The SMART-Seq v4 Ultra Low Input RNA kit was used to prepare libraries from fractions with low cell numbers. Blood was drawn at multiple timepoints before and after primary and secondary immunization, with bulk PBMC replicates and cell subsets isolated. Two healthy male donors, one aged 18 to 30 and one aged 30 to 40 years, made up the cohort. To track T-cell clones before and after primary and booster YFV17D yellow fever vaccination, bulk TCR alpha and beta repertoires were sequenced longitudinally.

Sequencing used an Illumina NovaSeq 6000. TCR cDNA was made using 5'RACE template switching, a step that added a universal primer site and unique molecular identifiers. Priming for cDNA synthesis came from both the TCR alpha and TCR beta constant segments. Libraries were amplified in two PCR steps, with sample barcodes and sequencing adapters added in the second step. Libraries were sequenced on Illumina HiSeq 2500 (2x100 bp) or NovaSeq (2x150 bp). The study's own analysis went as follows. MIGEC handled demultiplexing of reads and collapsing into UMI consensus sequences, while MiXCR performed V(D)J alignment. Clonotypes responding to the vaccine were identified with edgeR on replicate PBMC samples, with the criteria of FDR below 0.01 and a log2 fold change above 5 up to day 15. Each bulk clonotype was labeled CD4 or CD8 based on which sequenced repertoire, CD4 or CD8, contained the clonotype at higher abundance. TCRdb's own reprocessing of the public reads used fastp at Q25 and MiXCR and kept productive beta chains. All rows with the same CDR3 protein become a single entry with the most common DNA and genes. The V and J calls reflect TCRdb's pipeline rather than the authors' work. For this sample there are about 300,000 distinct CDR3 sequences; approximately 10% appear just once. Approximately 3.5% of the sample belongs to the ten largest clones.

The CDR1 and CDR2 encoded by the germline V gene are SGDLS and YYNGEE. Trimming takes 2 bases from V and 5 bases from J, and the germline ends sit 16 bases apart. Measured from the cysteine to the phenylalanine, the CDR3 is 15 residues long. The CDR3 DNA has 45 bases and is translated from base 1. The investigation overall reported the following: A small fraction of clonotypes appeared in both the CD4 and CD8 compartments, likely as a result of convergent recombination. Because the study included only a couple of donors, the extent to which the findings can be generalized is limited. Most clones expanded after primary vaccination were re-detected after the booster (approximately 96% of CD4 and 88% of CD8), suggesting broad memory maintenance. Because abundant contaminating clonotypes from the bulk population could be contained in FACS-sorted repertoires, computational filtering was required. The secondary T-cell response was weaker than the primary response but faster, peaking on day 5 instead of day 15.

The sample's treatment or condition, from its label and the paper: live attenuated yellow fever vaccine strain. A standard Ficoll-Paque protocol was used to isolate PBMCs from peripheral blood. Dynabeads CD4 and CD8 positive selection kits were used to isolate CD4 and CD8 T-cell fractions. TriZol was used to extract RNA from bulk PBMCs, CD4 and CD8 fractions, and dextramer-positive and dextramer-negative fractions. As for this clonotype: Its antigen has not been determined. Within one base of it there is no much larger clone, and no base qualities were kept.

The chain is assembled from TRBV9 and TRBJ2-5; the D gene is possibly TRBD1, with 5 bases matching. The starting material was CD4+ T cells sorted from PBMCs, obtained 5 days after the yellow fever booster vaccination. The origin of this receptor is a man aged 18 to 30 who received the YFV17D yellow fever vaccine. The DNA is as follows: TGTGCCAGCAGCGTTACTTCAGGGCTGGGGGAGACCCAGTACTTC. Its coded protein is CASSVTSGLGETQYF.